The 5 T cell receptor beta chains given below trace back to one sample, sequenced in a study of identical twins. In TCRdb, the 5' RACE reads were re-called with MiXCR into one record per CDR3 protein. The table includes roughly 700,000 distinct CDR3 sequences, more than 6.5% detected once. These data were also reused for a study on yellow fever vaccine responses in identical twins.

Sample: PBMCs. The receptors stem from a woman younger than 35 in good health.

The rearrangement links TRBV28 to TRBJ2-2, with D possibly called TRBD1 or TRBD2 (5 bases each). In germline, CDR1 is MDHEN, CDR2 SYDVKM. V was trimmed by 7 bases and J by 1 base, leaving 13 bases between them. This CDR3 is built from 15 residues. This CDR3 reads CASTIGGRNTGELFF. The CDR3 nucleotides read TGTGCCAGCACCATTGGGGGACGGAACACCGGGGAGCTGTTTTTT.

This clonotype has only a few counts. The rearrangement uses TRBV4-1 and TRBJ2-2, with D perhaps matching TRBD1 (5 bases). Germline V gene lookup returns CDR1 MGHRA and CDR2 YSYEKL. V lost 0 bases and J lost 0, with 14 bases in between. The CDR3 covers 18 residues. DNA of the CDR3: TGCGCCAGCAGCCAAGACTTGTTTAGGGGTGCGAACACCGGGGAGCTGTTTTTT. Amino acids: CASSQDLFRGANTGELFF.

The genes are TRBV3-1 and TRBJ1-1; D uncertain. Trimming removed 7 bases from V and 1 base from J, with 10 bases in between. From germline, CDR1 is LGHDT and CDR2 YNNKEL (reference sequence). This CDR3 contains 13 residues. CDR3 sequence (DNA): TGTGCCAGCACCTCATCGGCGAACACTGAAGCTTTCTTT. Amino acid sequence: CASTSSANTEAFF.

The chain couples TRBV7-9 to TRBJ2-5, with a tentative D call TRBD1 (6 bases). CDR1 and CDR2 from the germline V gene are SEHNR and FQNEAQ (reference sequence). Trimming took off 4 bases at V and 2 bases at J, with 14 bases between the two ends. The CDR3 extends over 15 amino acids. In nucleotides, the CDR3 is TGTGCCAGCAGCTCCCAGGGACAAAAGCAAGAGACCCAGTACTTC. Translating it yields CASSSQGQKQETQYF.

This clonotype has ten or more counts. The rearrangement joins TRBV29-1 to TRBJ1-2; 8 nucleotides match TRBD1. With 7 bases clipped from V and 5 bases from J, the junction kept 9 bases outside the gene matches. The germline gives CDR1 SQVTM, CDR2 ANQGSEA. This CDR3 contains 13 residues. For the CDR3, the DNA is TGCAGCGCCGAGACAGGGGTGGGATATGGCTACACCTTC. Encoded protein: CSAETGVGYGYTF.